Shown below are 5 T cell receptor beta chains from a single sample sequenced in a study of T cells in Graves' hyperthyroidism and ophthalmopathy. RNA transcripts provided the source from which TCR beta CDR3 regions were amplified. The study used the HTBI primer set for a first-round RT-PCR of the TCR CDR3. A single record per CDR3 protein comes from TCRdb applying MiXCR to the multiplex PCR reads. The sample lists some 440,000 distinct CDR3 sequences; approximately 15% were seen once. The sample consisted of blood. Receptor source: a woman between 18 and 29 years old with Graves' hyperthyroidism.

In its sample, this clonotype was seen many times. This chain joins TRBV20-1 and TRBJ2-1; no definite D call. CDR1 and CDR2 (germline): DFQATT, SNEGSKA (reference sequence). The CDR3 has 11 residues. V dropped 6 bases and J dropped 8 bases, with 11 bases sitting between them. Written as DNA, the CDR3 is TGCAGTGCCCTCTCGGGCCATGAGCAGTTCTTC. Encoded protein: CSALSGHEQFF.

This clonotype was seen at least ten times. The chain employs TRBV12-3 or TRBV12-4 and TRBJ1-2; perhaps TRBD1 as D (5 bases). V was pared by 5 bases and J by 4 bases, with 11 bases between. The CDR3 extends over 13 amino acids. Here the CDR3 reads CASSETGTYGYTF. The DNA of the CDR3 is TGTGCCAGCAGTGAAACCGGGACCTATGGCTACACCTTC.

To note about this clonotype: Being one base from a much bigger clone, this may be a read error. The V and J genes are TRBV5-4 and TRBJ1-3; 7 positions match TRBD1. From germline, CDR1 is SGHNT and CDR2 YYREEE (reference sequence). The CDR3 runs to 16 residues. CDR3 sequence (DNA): TGTGCCAGCAGCACCCACGGGACAGTCTCTAGAAACACCATATATTTT. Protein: CASSTHGTVSRNTIYF.

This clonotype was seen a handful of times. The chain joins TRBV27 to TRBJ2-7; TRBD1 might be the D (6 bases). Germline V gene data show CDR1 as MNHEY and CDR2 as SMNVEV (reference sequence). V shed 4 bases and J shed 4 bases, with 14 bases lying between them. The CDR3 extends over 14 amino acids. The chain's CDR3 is CASSSAGARYEQYF. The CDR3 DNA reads TGTGCCAGCAGTTCGGCAGGGGCCCGATACGAGCAGTACTTC.

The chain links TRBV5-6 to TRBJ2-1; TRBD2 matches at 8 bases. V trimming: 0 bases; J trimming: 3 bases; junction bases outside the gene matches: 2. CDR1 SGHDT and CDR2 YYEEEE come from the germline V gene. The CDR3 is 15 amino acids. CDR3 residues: CASSLDGGGYNEQFF. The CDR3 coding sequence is TGTGCCAGCAGCTTGGACGGGGGGGGCTACAATGAGCAGTTCTTC. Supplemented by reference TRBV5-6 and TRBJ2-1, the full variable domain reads DAGVTQSPTHLIKTRGQQVTLRCSPKSGHDTVSWYQQALGQGPQFIFQYYEEEERQRGNFPDRFSGHQFPNYSSELNVNALLLGDSALYLCASSLDGGGYNEQFFGPGTRLTVL.